The clone carrying this T cell receptor beta chain appeared many times. Its specificity is unknown. The data were taken from a study of T cells in Graves' hyperthyroidism and ophthalmopathy. Study-level background: Peripheral blood was drawn at first diagnosis, prior to all treatment.

A patient was excluded if there was uncontrolled infection, other autoimmune disease, pregnancy or lactation. Germline values: CDR1 LGHDT, CDR2 YNNKEL (reference sequence). The CDR3 covers 12 residues. Notes on the study in general: In the analysis, a 13 V-J model separated ophthalmopathy from stable hyperthyroidism. Most thyroid clonotypes with frequency above 0.001 were detected in blood.

The investigators amplified TCR beta CDR3 regions from RNA transcripts. Primed by the HTBI set, a first-round RT-PCR was run on the TCR CDR3. In TCRdb, the multiplex PCR reads were re-called with MiXCR into one record per CDR3 protein. The table has fewer than 350,000 distinct CDR3 sequences, around a sixth seen once. Input material: blood. This chain connects TRBV3-1 to TRBJ1-1, with D uncertain. This clonotype was sampled from a woman between 50 and 59 years old with Graves' hyperthyroidism. CDR3 in DNA: TGTTATGCAAAGGAAATGAACACTGAAGCTTTCTTT. It translates to CYAKEMNTEAFF.